This TCR beta chain was captured by sequencing in a study of long-term antiretroviral therapy in people with HIV. Study overall: The earliest specimens came about a decade ahead of the 2015 immediate-ART recommendation.

Study-level findings and limits: Collection spanned 2004 to 2017; ART regimens may be less effective than current ones. Controls exceeded HIV repertoires in CDR3 length range.

As for this clone: No antigen is known for it.

A v3.0 immunoSEQ assay was performed at survey level. Sequencing was performed with immunoSEQ multiplex PCR; in TCRdb, only in-frame clones are kept and a portion is missing. The table has some 40,000 clones, about 94% seen once. No fewer than two post-ART and no fewer than one pre-ART PBMC samples existed for each donor. The CDR3 loop spans 13 amino acids. V lost 2 bases to trimming and J lost 8 bases, with 12 bases between them. CDR1 WNHNN and CDR2 SYGVQD come from the germline V gene (reference sequence). The TCR originated in a man aged 30 to 45 with HIV. The gene calls are TRBV10-1 and TRBJ1-2; weak D call: TRBD1 (6 bases). This sample comprised unsorted PBMCs, obtained roughly 9.5 years after starting antiretroviral therapy. For the CDR3, the DNA is TGCGCCAGCAGTGAGGCAATCAGGGGCGGCTACACCTTC. Its translation is CASSEAIRGGYTF.